This T cell receptor beta chain was profiled in a study of T cell repertoires in cytomegalovirus infection. As to this clonotype: The antigen remains undetermined.

TCRdb reanalysed the reads using MiXCR and keeps one entry per CDR3 protein. The data hold roughly 920,000 distinct CDR3 sequences, with around a third observed a single time. CDR1 and CDR2 (germline): MNHNY, SVGAGI (reference sequence). The germline V and J ends were trimmed by 2 bases and 13 bases, with 12 bases remaining between them. There are 12 residues in the CDR3. The clonotype originates from a human donor in good health (CMV status not recorded). Some clones in this sample may be carry-over from other donors' samples. The rearrangement joins TRBV6-6 to TRBJ2-1; maybe TRBD1 (5 bases). The material sequenced was cultured CD8+ T cells from PBMCs, taken from culture after CMV antigen stimulation. The CDR3 DNA follows: TGTGCCAGCAGTTACCGTCCGGACAACCAGTTCTTC. Translating it yields CASSYRPDNQFF.